This T cell receptor (beta chain) was captured by sequencing in a study of CD8 T cells in ankylosing spondylitis. Preparation of TCR beta libraries was done by quantitative 5'-RACE with molecular barcodes. TCRdb re-called the 5' RACE reads through MiXCR, storing one row per CDR3 protein. The table has roughly 440,000 distinct CDR3 sequences, over 15% seen once. Germline loops: CDR1 MNHEY, CDR2 SVGAGI. V was shortened by 1 base and J by 7 bases, with 17 bases between the two germline ends. The CDR3 is 16 amino acids. This clonotype was seen more than once but under ten times. Its specificity is unknown. Points from the study as a whole: Past research had described some motif variants in reactive arthritis synovial fluid and blood. Clones tied to disease were said to be significantly enriched in matched ankylosing spondylitis synovial fluid. Disease-linked clones, CD8+, were relatively rare in peripheral blood. Apparently characteristic of ankylosing spondylitis blood was a TCR beta motif (roughly eight highly homologous variants).

This TCR was sampled from a male donor with ankylosing spondylitis. Sequenced input: blood, either unsorted or a sorted T cell fraction (not recorded which). The chain joins TRBV6-5 to TRBJ2-1, with D perhaps assigned TRBD1 or TRBD2 (5 bases each). The CDR3 loop is CASSYYGPGPKNEQFF. DNA of the CDR3: TGTGCCAGCAGTTACTACGGACCGGGACCCAAAAATGAGCAGTTCTTC.